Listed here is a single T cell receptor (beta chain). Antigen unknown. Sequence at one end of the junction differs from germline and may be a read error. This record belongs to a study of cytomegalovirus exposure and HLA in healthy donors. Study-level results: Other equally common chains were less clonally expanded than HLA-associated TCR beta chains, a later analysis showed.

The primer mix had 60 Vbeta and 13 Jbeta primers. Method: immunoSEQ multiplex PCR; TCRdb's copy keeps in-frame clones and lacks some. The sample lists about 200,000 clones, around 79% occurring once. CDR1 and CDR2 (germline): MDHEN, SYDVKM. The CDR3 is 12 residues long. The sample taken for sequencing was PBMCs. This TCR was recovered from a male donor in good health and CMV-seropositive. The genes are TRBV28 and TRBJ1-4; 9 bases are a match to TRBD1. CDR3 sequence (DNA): TGTGCCAGCAGTTCCTTACAGGGGGCGGGCGGATTT. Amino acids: CASSSLQGAGGF.